Listed here are 25 T cell receptor beta chains from one sample, sequenced in a study of blood T cells in healthy people across ages. Sample-barcoded 5' priming and a J-beta primer mix drove a second PCR of roughly 7 to 11 cycles. One entry per CDR3 protein results from TCRdb running MiXCR on the 5' RACE reads. Of hundreds of thousands of distinct CDR3 sequences in the sample, roughly 43% were seen once. Sample: blood. All receptors derive from a man younger than 45 in good health.

This clonotype came up a few times. The gene calls are TRBV4-1 and TRBJ2-1; D might be TRBD2 (7 bases). The CDR3 has 16 residues. V was pared by 1 base and J by 5 bases, with 15 bases between. Germline loops: CDR1 MGHRA, CDR2 YSYEKL. The CDR3 loop reads CASSQVPGGRDNEQFF. CDR3 nucleotides: TGCGCCAGCAGCCAAGTTCCCGGGGGGCGAGACAATGAGCAGTTCTTC.

The chain is built from TRBV7-9 and TRBJ2-4; a weak D match, TRBD1 (5 bases). Near its end, the DNA agrees better with TRBJ2-7, so the J call may be wrong. The CDR3 is 14 amino acids. Germline CDR1 SEHNR, CDR2 FQNEAQ (reference sequence). CDR3 nucleotides: TGTGCCAGCAGTCCACCAGGGATTGTCCGCGAGCAGTACTTC. It codes for CASSPPGIVREQYF.

In this sample, this clonotype turned up a few times. The gene calls are TRBV6-2 or TRBV6-3 and TRBJ2-7; D call uncertain. CDR3 length: 13 residues. With 10 bases removed from V and 3 bases from J, the gap between germline ends came to 16 bases. CDR1 and CDR2 (germline): MNHEY, SVGEGT. The CDR3 DNA is TGTGCCACCCTACCGGGCTCTAGCTACGAGCAGTACTTC. Translation: CATLPGSSYEQYF.

CDR3 in DNA: TGTGCCAGCTCGGCGACTAGCGGCCACAATGAGCAGTTCTTC. The encoded protein is CASSATSGHNEQFF. This chain links TRBV18 with TRBJ2-1, with 9 bases lining up with TRBD2. The CDR3 consists of 14 residues. Per the germline V gene, CDR1 is KGHSH and CDR2 is LQKENI. V shed 6 bases and J 5 bases; nucleotides not matched to a gene: 5.

This clonotype is a singleton in its sample. Compared with germline, one end of the junction differs, possibly owing to a read error. The J gene is TRBJ2-7, the V gene TRBV3-1; TRBD2 might be the D (6 bases). The J call may be in error: the DNA end matches TRBJ2-5 better. The CDR3 extends over 13 amino acids. CDR1 and CDR2 from the germline V gene are LGHDT and YNNKEL (reference sequence). CDR3 loop: CVSSQVGGETQYF. CDR3 bases: TGTGTCAGCAGCCAAGTGGGAGGAGAGACCCAGTACTTC.

This clonotype was observed at least ten times. The chain joins TRBV10-3 to TRBJ2-3, with no clear D. Trimming stripped 7 bases from V and 0 bases from J, with 11 bases between. The CDR3 extends over 14 amino acids. CDR1 is ENHRY and CDR2 is SYGVKD in the germline V gene. The CDR3 region is CAINEAPSTDTQYF. CDR3 nucleotides: TGTGCCATCAACGAGGCCCCTAGCACAGATACGCAGTATTTT.

This rearrangement joins TRBV27 to TRBJ2-5, with D tentatively TRBD1 (6 bases). From germline, CDR1 is MNHEY and CDR2 SMNVEV (reference sequence). V lost 4 bases to trimming and J lost 11 bases, with 14 bases between them. This CDR3 has 12 residues. Written as DNA, the CDR3 is TGTGCCAGCAGTTCAACAGGGTTTGAGCAGTACTTC. Protein product: CASSSTGFEQYF.

The rearrangement links TRBV5-1 to TRBJ2-3; D may be TRBD1 or TRBD2 (5 bases each). V shed 4 bases and J shed 4 bases, with 13 bases lying between them. The CDR3 runs to 14 residues. Germline V gene data show CDR1 as SGHRS and CDR2 as YFSETQ. CDR3 amino acids: CASSLGAGSDTQYF. CDR3 coding DNA: TGCGCCAGCAGCCTGGGAGCAGGGTCAGATACGCAGTATTTT. The variable domain in full, with the rest retrieved from reference TRBV5-1 and TRBJ2-3, is KAGVTQTPRYLIKTRGQQVTLSCSPISGHRSVSWYQQTPGQGLQFLFEYFSETQRNKGNFPGRFSGRQFSNSRSEMNVSTLELGDSALYLCASSLGAGSDTQYFGPGTRLTVL.

The gene calls are TRBV3-1 and TRBJ2-6, with 12 nucleotides matching TRBD1. Germline values: CDR1 LGHDT, CDR2 YNNKEL (reference sequence). The CDR3 extends over 18 amino acids. J gave up 0 bases and V 6 bases, and 6 bases lay outside the gene matches. The CDR3 loop reads CASSPRGQGASGANVLTF. The CDR3 bases are TGTGCCAGCAGTCCCCGGGGACAGGGGGCCTCTGGGGCCAACGTCCTGACTTTC.

The chain couples TRBV5-1 to TRBJ2-3; a weak D match, TRBD1 (6 bases). Trimming stripped 3 bases from V and 1 base from J, with 12 bases between. CDR1 and CDR2 from the germline V gene are SGHRS and YFSETQ. This CDR3 contains 15 residues. CDR3 coding DNA: TGCGCCAGCAGCTATCAGGGGATAGGCACAGATACGCAGTATTTT. Its protein product is CASSYQGIGTDTQYF.

The chain joins TRBV3-1 to TRBJ2-6; perhaps TRBD1 as D (5 bases). The germline V and J ends were trimmed by 4 bases and 4 bases, with 17 bases remaining between them. CDR1 is LGHDT, CDR2 YNNKEL, per germline (reference sequence). The CDR3 totals 17 residues. The CDR3 loop reads CASSPPRQGSGANVLTF. In DNA, the CDR3 is TGTGCCAGCAGCCCGCCCAGGCAGGGCTCGGGGGCCAACGTCCTGACTTTC.

This clonotype appeared a few times. This sequence joins TRBV27 and TRBJ1-2, with TRBD1 matching over 8 bases. The germline CDR1 and CDR2 sequences are MNHEY and SMNVEV (reference sequence). V lost 4 bases, J lost 4 bases, and 8 bases stayed unmatched. The CDR3 totals 15 residues. CDR3 in amino acids: CASSSGQAHFYGYTF. In DNA form, the CDR3 reads TGTGCCAGCAGTTCGGGACAGGCTCATTTCTATGGCTACACCTTC.

CDR3 in amino acids: CASSAWDRGSNQPQHF. Written as DNA, the CDR3 is TGTGCCAGCAGCGCCTGGGACAGGGGGTCCAATCAGCCCCAGCATTTT. V gene TRBV7-9 combines with J gene TRBJ1-5; 11 nucleotides match TRBD1. Trimming took 5 bases from V and 3 from J; bases not matched to a gene: 6. Germline loops: CDR1 SEHNR, CDR2 FQNEAQ (reference sequence). CDR3 size: 16 residues.

The rearrangement uses TRBV12-3 or TRBV12-4 and TRBJ1-5; tentative D call: TRBD1 (5 bases). Trimming removed 6 bases at V and 6 bases at J, with 9 bases between. The CDR3 runs 12 residues. The CDR3 region is CASRRQGQPQHF. For the CDR3, the DNA is TGTGCCAGCAGGAGGCAGGGTCAGCCCCAGCATTTT.

In this sample, this clonotype turned up once. The chain has TRBV15 and TRBJ1-5; 7 nucleotides agree with TRBD1. The ends lost 0 bases at V and 0 bases at J; junction bases unmatched: 5. CDR1 is LNHNV, CDR2 YYDKDF, per germline (reference sequence). The CDR3 covers 17 residues. In nucleotides, the CDR3 is TGTGCCACCAGCAGAGATAGGGCAGGGGGTAGCAATCAGCCCCAGCATTTT. This sequence encodes CATSRDRAGGSNQPQHF. Full variable domain (remainder filled in from reference TRBV15 and TRBJ1-5): DAMVIQNPRYQVTQFGKPVTLSCSQTLNHNVMYWYQQKSSQAPKLLFHYYDKDFNNEADTPDNFQSRRPNTSFCFLDIRSPGLGDTAMYLCATSRDRAGGSNQPQHFGDGTRLSIL.

This clonotype was observed a few times. CDR3 DNA: TGTGCCAGCACCCAACGCGTTGGAGAGACCCAGTACTTC. Translating it yields CASTQRVGETQYF. J is TRBJ2-5 and V is TRBV12-3 or TRBV12-4, with no clear D. This CDR3 is 13 amino acids long. Trimming took off 7 bases at V and 4 bases at J, with 13 bases between the two ends.

This sequence joins TRBV13 and TRBJ2-4; 8 positions agree with TRBD1. The end of the DNA fits TRBJ2-7 better, so the J call may be wrong. Germline CDR1 PRHDT, CDR2 FYEKMQ (reference sequence). The CDR3 contains 14 residues. As DNA, the CDR3 is TGTGCCAGCAGCTTACCAGGGGGCTCGAGCGAGCAGTACTTC. Encoded protein: CASSLPGGSSEQYF.

A single count supports this clonotype. The chain recombines TRBV6-1 with TRBJ1-2; D uncertain. The germline CDR1 and CDR2 sequences are MNHNS and SASEGT. Trimming stripped 2 bases from V and 2 bases from J, with 24 bases between. The CDR3 contains 19 residues. Written as DNA, the CDR3 is TGTGCCAGCAGTGAAACTGGGTCTGGGGTTGAAGGGATCAACTATGGCTACACCTTC. As protein: CASSETGSGVEGINYGYTF.

The rearrangement uses TRBV5-1 and TRBJ1-2, with unresolved D. The V end lost 4 bases, the J end lost 5 bases, and 12 bases lay between the germline ends. Germline V lookup: CDR1 SGHRS, CDR2 YFSETQ. This CDR3 comprises 13 residues. CDR3 region: CASSDGSVYGYTF. The CDR3 DNA follows: TGCGCCAGCAGCGACGGGAGCGTGTATGGCTACACCTTC.

The gene calls are TRBV6-2 or TRBV6-3 and TRBJ2-1; the match to TRBD2 covers 14 bases. Germline V lookup: CDR1 MNHEY, CDR2 SVGEGT. The CDR3 is made up of 17 amino acids. J gave up 6 bases and V 5 bases, and 9 bases lay outside the gene matches. The CDR3 region has the DNA TGTGCCAGCAGTAACCCGGGACTAGCGGGGGTCCGCAATGAGCAGTTCTTC. It codes for CASSNPGLAGVRNEQFF.

The V gene is TRBV27, the J gene TRBJ1-6; D gene unclear. The germline gives CDR1 MNHEY, CDR2 SMNVEV (reference sequence). V gave up 3 bases and J gave up 0 bases, with 9 bases separating them. This CDR3 has 16 residues. CDR3 sequence: CASSFMASSYNSPLHF. As DNA, the CDR3 is TGTGCCAGCAGTTTTATGGCTAGCTCCTATAATTCACCCCTCCACTTT.

This clonotype has just a few counts. This chain links TRBV10-3 with TRBJ1-1; no clear D. This CDR3 region has 12 residues. Germline-derived CDR1 and CDR2 are ENHRY and SYGVKD. V lost 11 bases to trimming and J lost 1 base, with 11 bases between them. CDR3 region: CASNTPNTEAFF. CDR3 coding DNA: TGTGCCTCAAACACCCCGAACACTGAAGCTTTCTTT.

This clonotype occurred a few times. The genes are TRBV12-3 or TRBV12-4 and TRBJ2-7; D ambiguous. The CDR3 length is 11 residues. V shed 4 bases and J shed 12 bases, with 13 bases lying between them. CDR3 residues: CASSSPPVWYF. As DNA, the CDR3 is TGTGCCAGCAGTTCCCCCCCCGTGTGGTACTTC.

The chain uses TRBV12-3 or TRBV12-4 and TRBJ2-1; TRBD1 is a possible D gene (6 bases). V was trimmed by 4 bases and J by 7 bases, leaving 17 bases between them. The CDR3 sequence is 15 residues long. The CDR3 DNA reads TGTGCCAGCAGTTCGCCAGGGGCAGGGATAAATGAGCAGTTCTTC. It codes for CASSSPGAGINEQFF.

The V call is TRBV28, the J call TRBJ2-3, with D unclear. V was trimmed by 7 bases and J by 2 bases, leaving 16 bases between them. The CDR3 is 15 amino acids. Germline values: CDR1 MDHEN, CDR2 SYDVKM. CDR3 DNA: TGTGCCAGCATTTCCCTAACGCGTTACACAGATACGCAGTATTTT. Translation: CASISLTRYTDTQYF. Filled out from reference TRBV28 and TRBJ2-3, the complete variable domain reads DVKVTQSSRYLVKRTGEKVFLECVQDMDHENMFWYRQDPGLGLRLIYFSYDVKMKEKGDIPEGYSVSREKKERFSLILESASTNQTSMYLCASISLTRYTDTQYFGPGTRLTVL.